Shown below are 27 T cell receptor beta chains from a single sample sequenced in a study of T-cell reconstitution after alpha-beta-depleted transplantation in children. A library of TCRbeta sequences, prepared with unique molecular identifiers, was generated. One entry per CDR3 protein, called by TCRdb with MiXCR from the PCR reads. Among about 91,000 distinct CDR3 sequences, approximately 9.2% were seen once, and the ten largest hold about 7%. Sequencing used PBMCs from the stem cell graft donor, obtained from the stem cell graft. The source is a human donor who donated a stem cell graft to a child with congenital amegakaryocytic thrombocytopenia.

This clonotype was counted at least ten times. J is TRBJ2-2 and V is TRBV2; D possibly uses TRBD1 or TRBD2 (5 bases each). Germline lookup yields CDR1 SNHLY and CDR2 FYNNEI. V lost 0 bases to trimming and J lost 1 base, with 6 bases between them. The CDR3 sequence is 15 residues long. CDR3 sequence reads: CASSEAGRNTGELFF. In DNA, the CDR3 is TGTGCCAGCAGTGAAGCGGGACGGAACACCGGGGAGCTGTTTTTT.

The chain recombines TRBV15 with TRBJ1-3, with D tentatively TRBD1 (5 bases). Germline V gene data show CDR1 as LNHNV and CDR2 as YYDKDF (reference sequence). Trimming cost V 0 bases and J 4 bases, with 16 bases left between them. The CDR3 covers 17 residues. For the CDR3, the DNA is TGTGCCACCAGCAGAGAGGCCTCCCCAGGGTCAGGAAACACCATATATTTT. Its translation is CATSREASPGSGNTIYF.

This clonotype has ten or more counts. V gene TRBV12-3 or TRBV12-4 combines with J gene TRBJ2-7; TRBD1 might be the D (5 bases). The CDR3 is 13 residues long. Trimming took 0 bases from V and 6 from J, leaving 9 bases between them. As DNA, the CDR3 is TGTGCCAGCAGTTTAGCGGTCAGGGCCGAGCAGTACTTC. Protein sequence: CASSLAVRAEQYF.

This clonotype was observed many times. The chain carries TRBV24-1 and TRBJ1-5; no firm D call. Trimming took off 0 bases at V and 4 bases at J, with 18 bases between the two ends. This CDR3 region has 18 residues. Looked up from germline, CDR1 is KGHDR and CDR2 is SFDVKD. CDR3 sequence reads: CATSDLVLATTANQPQHF. The CDR3 DNA follows: TGTGCCACCAGTGATTTGGTCCTCGCGACCACTGCAAATCAGCCCCAGCATTTT.

This clonotype turned up a few times. This rearrangement joins TRBV29-1 to TRBJ2-5; tentatively, D is TRBD1 or TRBD2 (5 bases each). The CDR3 has 11 residues. The germline gives CDR1 SQVTM, CDR2 ANQGSEA. Trimming took off 5 bases at V and 6 bases at J, with 10 bases between the two ends. The CDR3 loop reads CSVLGTQTQYF. The CDR3 region has the DNA TGCAGCGTTCTGGGGACGCAGACCCAGTACTTC.

In this sample, this clonotype turned up many times. The chain joins TRBV7-9 to TRBJ1-4; a weak D match, TRBD1 (6 bases). The germline V gene encodes CDR1 SEHNR and CDR2 FQNEAQ (reference sequence). This CDR3 has 13 amino acids. The germline V and J ends were trimmed by 4 bases and 7 bases, with 10 bases remaining between them. Here the CDR3 reads CASSSRTAEKLFF. The CDR3 coding sequence is TGTGCCAGCAGCTCTCGGACAGCTGAAAAACTGTTTTTT.

This clonotype occurred a few times. The rearrangement joins TRBV5-1 to TRBJ1-1; 8 bases map to TRBD1. Germline trimming cut 5 bases from V and 7 bases from J; bases unmatched to any gene: 10. The CDR3 sequence is 14 residues long. The germline V gene encodes CDR1 SGHRS and CDR2 YFSETQ. The CDR3 DNA follows: TGCGCCAGCAGACTTGACAGGGGTAGTCGTGAAGCTTTCTTT. Its protein is CASRLDRGSREAFF.

The table lists this clonotype with many counts. The rearrangement links TRBV12-3 or TRBV12-4 to TRBJ2-3, with D unresolved. This CDR3 contains 14 residues. The V end lost 2 bases, the J end lost 2 bases, and 8 bases lay between the germline ends. CDR3 residues: CASSLTGFTDTQYF. As DNA, the CDR3 is TGTGCCAGCAGTTTAACGGGTTTCACAGATACGCAGTATTTT.

The table lists this clonotype with many counts. This sequence joins TRBV6-1 and TRBJ1-5; 7 nucleotides match TRBD1. Germline V CDR1 and CDR2: MNHNS, SASEGT. This CDR3 region has 17 residues. J gave up 4 bases and V 2 bases, and 11 bases lay outside the gene matches. CDR3 sequence: CASSESKMRQGNQPQHF. CDR3 nucleotides: TGTGCCAGCAGTGAATCCAAGATGAGACAGGGTAATCAGCCCCAGCATTTT.

This clonotype was observed at least ten times. The chain is built from TRBV6-6 and TRBJ1-2, with D maybe TRBD1 (5 bases). CDR1 is MNHNY, CDR2 SVGAGI, per germline (reference sequence). Trimming removed 5 bases at V and 7 bases at J, with 11 bases between. The CDR3 is 12 residues long. CDR3 coding DNA: TGTGCCAGCAGTCCGGGGGAAGTTGGCTACACCTTC. Translating gives CASSPGEVGYTF.

The chain uses TRBV7-9 and TRBJ2-3; 7 bases map to TRBD2. With V trimmed by 2 bases and J by 6 bases, 8 bases remained unmatched. The V gene's germline CDR1 is SEHNR and CDR2 FQNEAQ (reference sequence). CDR3 length equals 15 residues. This CDR3 reads CASSLLSGGRDTQYF. The CDR3 DNA is TGTGCCAGCAGCTTACTCTCGGGGGGTCGCGATACGCAGTATTTT.

On this clonotype: Given a much more abundant clone one base away, this may be a read error. This chain's CDR3 is CAWRSRGVCYGYTF. The CDR3 DNA reads as TGTGCCTGGAGGAGCAGGGGAGTCTGCTATGGCTACACCTTC. The chain recombines TRBV30 with TRBJ1-2; TRBD1 is a possible D gene (6 bases). V dropped 3 bases and J dropped 4 bases, with 15 bases sitting between them. The CDR3 spans 14 residues. Germline values: CDR1 GTSNPN, CDR2 SVGIG (reference sequence).

This clonotype was seen many times. CDR3 DNA sequence: TGTGCCAGCAGTTTATGGACAGGGGTTAGCAATCAGCCCCAGCATTTT. Amino acid sequence: CASSLWTGVSNQPQHF. J is TRBJ1-5 and V is TRBV28, with 8 bases matching TRBD1. Germline trimming cut 0 bases from V and 0 bases from J; bases unmatched to any gene: 1. There are 16 residues in the CDR3. Germline-derived CDR1 and CDR2 are MDHEN and SYDVKM.

This clonotype has ten or more counts. The chain couples TRBV7-2 to TRBJ2-1; D unclear. Trimming removed 1 base from V and 3 bases from J, with 7 bases in between. CDR1 SGHTA and CDR2 FQGNSA come from the germline V gene. This CDR3 is built from 14 residues. The CDR3 is CASSLEPNYNEQFF. The CDR3 DNA is TGTGCCAGCAGCTTAGAGCCGAACTACAATGAGCAGTTCTTC.

This clonotype was seen repeatedly, ten times or more. The chain has TRBV28 and TRBJ2-1; TRBD2 is a possible D gene (6 bases). This CDR3 spans 14 amino acids. V lost 7 bases, J lost 5 bases, and 15 bases lay in between. Germline V gene sequence: CDR1 MDHEN, CDR2 SYDVKM. This chain's CDR3 is CASIGEEPHNEQFF. As DNA, the CDR3 is TGTGCCAGCATTGGGGAGGAACCCCACAATGAGCAGTTCTTC.

This clonotype was observed many times. This chain links TRBV18 with TRBJ2-3, with TRBD2 matching over 8 bases. CDR3 length equals 16 residues. Germline loops: CDR1 KGHSH, CDR2 LQKENI. Trimming removed 3 bases from V and 5 bases from J; junction bases left unmatched: 10. The CDR3 region is CASSPPFGLAKDTQYF. The DNA for the CDR3 is TGTGCCAGCTCACCGCCCTTCGGACTAGCAAAAGATACGCAGTATTTT.

Many counts were recorded for this clonotype. V gene TRBV30 combines with J gene TRBJ2-1; D may be TRBD2 (6 bases). V lost 3 bases and J 11 bases, leaving 11 bases between the germline ends. Germline V gene data show CDR1 as GTSNPN and CDR2 as SVGIG (reference sequence). This CDR3 has 11 amino acids. The DNA for the CDR3 is TGTGCCTGGAGGTTGGAGGGGAAGCAGTTCTTC. Translating gives CAWRLEGKQFF.

About this clonotype itself: A much bigger clone sits one base away, suggesting this may be a read error. The V call is TRBV11-3, the J call TRBJ2-1; no firm D call. Germline-derived CDR1 and CDR2 are SGHNT and YENEEA. This CDR3 has 14 residues. In DNA form, the CDR3 reads TGTGCCAGCAGCTTAGCTGCAGGAGCCAATAAGCAGTTCTTC. The encoded protein is CASSLAAGANKQFF.

This rearrangement joins TRBV12-3 or TRBV12-4 to TRBJ2-5; no definite D call. The germline V and J ends were trimmed by 3 bases and 4 bases, with 12 bases remaining between them. This CDR3 has 14 residues. CDR3 in amino acids: CASSFFLKSETQYF. Written as DNA, the CDR3 is TGTGCCAGCAGTTTCTTTTTAAAATCAGAGACCCAGTACTTC.

This clonotype was detected many times. This sequence joins TRBV28 and TRBJ1-5; D perhaps matches TRBD1 (6 bases). Germline assignment: CDR1 MDHEN and CDR2 SYDVKM. The CDR3 loop spans 14 amino acids. The V and J ends lost 6 bases and 6 bases respectively, with 15 bases between them. The CDR3 DNA sequence: TGTGCCAGCAGGGAGGACAGCCTGTTTCAGCCCCAGCATTTT. Translated: CASREDSLFQPQHF.

This clonotype was recorded many times. The gene calls are TRBV30 and TRBJ1-2; no clear D gene. The CDR3 sequence is 10 residues long. Germline CDR1 and CDR2: GTSNPN and SVGIG (reference sequence). V was cut by 5 bases and J by 6 bases, with 7 bases left in between. The DNA of the CDR3 is TGTGCCTGGGGACTACATGGCTACACCTTC. Amino acid sequence: CAWGLHGYTF.

This clonotype was seen many times. The genes are TRBV7-2 and TRBJ2-3; TRBD2 matches at 9 bases. The CDR3 consists of 16 residues. The trim removed 6 bases at V and 5 bases at J, leaving 12 bases unmatched. Germline values: CDR1 SGHTA, CDR2 FQGNSA. CDR3 residues: CASSLAGGGAIDTQYF. CDR3 coding DNA: TGTGCCAGCAGTCTTGCCGGCGGGGGGGCGATAGATACGCAGTATTTT.

The sample holds many counts of this clonotype. The genes are TRBV12-3 or TRBV12-4 and TRBJ1-3; no reliable D call. V lost 3 bases and J lost 2, with 11 bases in between. The CDR3 is 15 amino acids. For the CDR3, the DNA is TGTGCCAGCAGTTTTGGCCTACATGCTGGAAACACCATATATTTT. Its translation is CASSFGLHAGNTIYF.

In its sample, this clonotype was seen many times. The CDR3 region is CASSLTDRVAYTF. Here the CDR3 DNA reads TGTGCCAGCAGCCTTACGGACAGGGTTGCCTACACCTTC. V and J are TRBV3-1 and TRBJ1-2; 8 positions match TRBD1. Germline-derived CDR1 and CDR2 are LGHDT and YNNKEL (reference sequence). CDR3 length: 13 residues. V shed 4 bases, J shed 10 bases, and the junction held 8 bases outside the gene matches.

This clonotype has a count of ten or more. CDR3 in DNA: TGCGCCAGCAGCTTGGGGATCACGGGACTCACGAACTATGGCTACACCTTC. The encoded protein is CASSLGITGLTNYGYTF. The chain employs TRBV5-1 and TRBJ1-2; perhaps TRBD1 as D (5 bases). V lost 0 bases, J lost 2 bases, and 17 bases lay in between. The CDR3 is 17 residues long. Germline CDR1 reads SGHRS; CDR2 reads YFSETQ.

The table lists this clonotype with many counts. The genes are TRBV20-1 and TRBJ2-5; 12 bases fit TRBD2. Germline lookup yields CDR1 DFQATT and CDR2 SNEGSKA (reference sequence). The trim removed 5 bases at V and 6 bases at J, leaving 10 bases unmatched. The CDR3 runs to 15 residues. The CDR3 DNA sequence: TGCAGTGCTCAGACCGGACTAGCGGGAACGCAGACCCAGTACTTC. It specifies CSAQTGLAGTQTQYF.

Ten or more counts support this clonotype. The CDR3: CASSTLGGVGNEQFF. CDR3 sequence (DNA): TGTGCCAGCAGCACTTTGGGGGGAGTAGGGAATGAGCAGTTCTTC. The V gene is TRBV9, the J gene TRBJ2-1; tentative D call: TRBD2 (6 bases). This CDR3 spans 15 amino acids. The germline V gene encodes CDR1 SGDLS and CDR2 YYNGEE. Trimming shortened V by 4 bases and J by 7 bases, and 18 bases separated the two germline ends.